The TCR beta chain under discussion was sequenced for a study of shared clonotypes between healthy human individuals. Overall study: Each donor had three CD4 naive, three CD4 memory, two CD8 naive and one CD8 memory plate.

This clone was counted once. Its antigen is still unknown. The naive CD8 population came from CD45RO-negative cells selected for CCR7, without terminally differentiated effector memory CD45RA+ cells. Donors were healthy HIV-negative adults without recent acute infections or vaccinations. In the sorted-subset replicate PCRs, about 190 ng DNA, tens of thousands of T cell genomes, was used. Method: immunoSEQ multiplex PCR; TCRdb's copy keeps in-frame clones and lacks some. Of approximately 720,000 clones detected, around 90% appear once; the ten largest clones hold 24%. Study-wide results and caveats: Since donors were few, the genetic and exposure-history diversity represented was limited.

This receptor was taken from a young man in good health. Sequenced material: naive CD8+ T cells sorted from blood.

CDR3 residues: CASSQLAVDTQYF. CDR3 in DNA: TGCGCCAGCAGCCAGTTAGCTGTAGATACGCAGTATTTT. This chain connects TRBV4-1 to TRBJ2-3; D not resolved. CDR1 MGHRA and CDR2 YSYEKL come from the germline V gene. The CDR3 is 13 residues long. Between the trimmed V and J ends, which lost 3 bases and 5 bases, there was a span of 9 bases.